This record looks at one TCR beta chain sequence and its context. The sample comes from a study of cytomegalovirus exposure and HLA in healthy donors. Germline-derived CDR1 and CDR2 are SGHNT and YYREEE (reference sequence). Trimming cost V 0 bases and J 8 bases, with 17 bases left between them. The CDR3 has 15 residues. The assay was immunoSEQ multiplex PCR, and TCRdb's table has in-frame clones only and misses some. The sample records under 95,000 clones, approximately 93% being singletons. This sequence was found in a woman in her late teens or twenties in good health and CMV-seropositive. The chain is built from TRBV5-4 and TRBJ1-2, with D possibly being TRBD1 (6 bases). Sequencing used PBMCs. The CDR3 DNA reads TGTGCCAGCAGCTTGGCCGCGAGCGCAGGGGTCGGCTACACCTTC. Translated, it gives CASSLAASAGVGYTF.